This T cell receptor beta chain was profiled in a study of blood T cells in healthy people across ages. The study isolated at least 6 million PBMCs from each sample. The CDR3 has 13 residues. Trimming pared 10 bases from V and 7 bases from J, leaving 16 bases between. PCR was performed a second time for about 7 to 12 cycles using a sample-barcoded 5' primer and a J-beta primer mix. TCRdb redid the calling of the 5' RACE reads with MiXCR, one entry per CDR3 protein. Here the sample spans around 1.7 million distinct CDR3 sequences, approximately 30% being singletons. This sequence originates from a woman aged 25 to 39 in good health. Sequencing was carried out using blood. This rearrangement joins TRBV12-3 or TRBV12-4 to TRBJ1-4; D might be TRBD1 (6 bases). This chain's CDR3 is CATCRDTAEKLFF. In nucleotides, the CDR3 is TGTGCCACCTGCCGGGACACTGCTGAAAAACTGTTTTTT.